What follows are 7 T cell receptor beta chains derived from one specimen sequenced in a study of blood T cell repertoires in COVID-19. TCRdb keeps only in-frame clones here, not all; method: immunoSEQ multiplex PCR. The table lists approximately 150,000 clones, roughly 83% of them singletons. The source material was PBMCs or T cells enriched from blood (not recorded which). All receptors derive from a man between 70 and 80 years old who had been exposed to COVID-19.

V gene TRBV10-1 combines with J gene TRBJ2-7, with a possible D match to TRBD2 (6 bases). Looked up from germline, CDR1 is WNHNN and CDR2 is SYGVQD (reference sequence). With 7 bases removed from V and 0 bases from J, the gap between germline ends came to 13 bases. The CDR3 loop spans 14 amino acids. CDR3 sequence: CASTRGTASYEQYF. CDR3 bases: TGCGCCAGCACCCGCGGGACGGCCTCCTACGAGCAGTACTTC.

The chain employs TRBV4-3 and TRBJ1-1; tentatively, D is TRBD1 (6 bases). CDR1 is LGHNA and CDR2 is YSLEER in the germline V gene. Trimming took 0 bases from V and 1 from J, leaving 6 bases between them. This CDR3 is 14 amino acids long. The CDR3 sequence: CASSQEGGNTEAFF. The CDR3 bases are TGCGCCAGCAGCCAAGAAGGGGGGAACACTGAAGCTTTCTTT.

This clone has a handful of counts. This chain links TRBV28 with TRBJ1-5; D might be TRBD1 (5 bases). This CDR3 comprises 14 residues. CDR1 and CDR2 from the germline V gene are MDHEN and SYDVKM. V was shortened by 7 bases and J by 3 bases, with 13 bases between the two germline ends. CDR3 in amino acids: CASKGRQPNQPQHF. CDR3 bases: TGTGCCAGCAAGGGGAGGCAGCCCAATCAGCCCCAGCATTTT.

The chain has TRBV30 and TRBJ1-6, with no clear D. The CDR3 sequence is 16 residues long. Trimming pared 2 bases from V and 5 bases from J, leaving 16 bases between. Germline-derived CDR1 and CDR2 are GTSNPN and SVGIG (reference sequence). This CDR3 is CAWSSPRSPDNSPLHF. The DNA of the CDR3 is TGTGCCTGGAGTTCCCCCCGGAGCCCGGATAATTCACCCCTCCACTTT. The variable domain in full, with the rest retrieved from reference TRBV30 and TRBJ1-6, is SQTIHQWPATLVQPVGSPLSLECTVEGTSNPNLYWYRQAAGRGLQLLFYSVGIGQISSEVPQNLSASRPQDRQFILSSKKLLLSDSGFYLCAWSSPRSPDNSPLHFGNGTRLTVT.

This clone showed up just once. The gene calls are TRBV7-2 and TRBJ1-5; tentatively, D is TRBD1 (5 bases). Germline-derived CDR1 and CDR2 are SGHTA and FQGNSA. Trimming pared 1 base from V and 7 bases from J, leaving 14 bases between. The CDR3 extends over 15 amino acids. Here the CDR3 DNA reads TGTGCCAGCAGCTTAGGCCGACCAGGGCGACAGCCCCAGCATTTT. Its translation is CASSLGRPGRQPQHF.

This clone has a handful of counts. V usage is TRBV7-2 and J usage is TRBJ1-2, with 11 positions matching TRBD1. The V gene's germline CDR1 is SGHTA and CDR2 FQGNSA. The CDR3 is 15 amino acids. The J segment lost 3 bases and the V segment lost 8 bases, leaving 8 bases of the junction unmatched. CDR3 amino acids: CASGRTGGADYGYTF. DNA of the CDR3: TGTGCCAGCGGCAGGACAGGGGGCGCCGACTATGGCTACACCTTC.

The chain is built from TRBV19 and TRBJ2-7, with TRBD2 identical over 7 bases. The germline gives CDR1 LNHDA, CDR2 SQIVND (reference sequence). The CDR3 length is 13 residues. Trimming cost V 1 base and J 6 bases; bases outside gene matches: 3. The CDR3 spells CASSIGLAGEQYF. CDR3 coding DNA: TGTGCCAGTAGTATAGGACTAGCTGGCGAGCAGTACTTC.